This T cell receptor beta chain was sequenced in a study of regulatory T cells listed by TCRdb under 2018. Background on the whole study: The study compared T-cell receptor beta repertoires of sorted regulatory, conventional CD4+ and CD8+ T cells between CD3G-deficient patients and healthy controls. Overall study results and their limits: CD8+ T cells from patients showed a nonsignificant trend toward lower Shannon entropy than control CD8+ cells. In patients, repertoires had restricted unique TRB V-J pairs and skewed V and J gene usage, with regulatory T cells showing the most marked changes.

All CD3G-deficient patients had evidence of autoimmunity, which was more severe in two of the patients. At testing, patients were between 2 and 39 years old and showed lower naive and higher memory CD4+ and CD8+ T-cell proportions. The patient group comprised more than 5 individuals with CD3G deficiency. An international network of physicians spanning the United States, Europe and Asia provided the patient samples and clinical data. Peripheral blood mononuclear cells were isolated by Ficoll density separation. CD3+ CD8+ CD4- T cells were isolated using a FACSAria cell sorter. The CDR3 measures 13 amino acids from cysteine to phenylalanine. Kept here is only the CDR3 DNA, which spans 39 bases and is read in frame from base 1. V loses 4 bases at its end and J loses 5 bases; junction bases beyond the gene matches: 3. Reading the germline V gene gives CDR1 MNHNS and CDR2 SASEGT. In its sample, this clone was seen once. There is no known antigen for this receptor. No much larger clonotype is one base removed from it; base qualities were not supplied.

In the multiplex PCR, 52 forward TRBV primers and 13 reverse TRBJ primers were used, and assay-based and computational corrections were applied for amplification bias. Rearranged TRB loci were amplified from genomic DNA by multiplex PCR within the immunoSEQ assay. Sequencing of the TRB amplicons was done on an Illumina HiSeq platform. The authors processed their data as follows. Raw sequences were error-filtered and aligned to reference gene sequences by custom algorithms, then analyzed with the immunoSEQ online tools. Frequencies of productive and nonproductive TRB rearrangements were evaluated among both unique and total sequences. The likelihood of self-reactivity was estimated by examining two features, hydrophobicity and amino acid composition, of TRB CDR3 positions 6 and 7. Group comparisons used t tests, Mann-Whitney tests or two-way ANOVA run in Prism software. Drawn from immuneACCESS, this table holds only the in-frame rearrangements with V and J called that TCRdb kept. Clones are partly lost; checked studies trace under half to an unresolved V gene and leave the rest unexplained. D and trimming come from the DNA, and the V and J calls and clone size come from that table. The sample data list about 5,900 clones, and roughly 80% of these were observed just once. The top ten hold approximately 30% of the sample.

This chain is built from TRBV6-1 and TRBJ1-1; the junction holds 8 bases that match TRBD1. The material sequenced was CD8+ T cells sorted from blood. The sequence derives from a child under 18 with CD3G deficiency. CDR3 loop: CASSVDRETEAFF. The base sequence is TGTGCCAGCAGTGTGGACAGGGAAACTGAAGCTTTCTTT.